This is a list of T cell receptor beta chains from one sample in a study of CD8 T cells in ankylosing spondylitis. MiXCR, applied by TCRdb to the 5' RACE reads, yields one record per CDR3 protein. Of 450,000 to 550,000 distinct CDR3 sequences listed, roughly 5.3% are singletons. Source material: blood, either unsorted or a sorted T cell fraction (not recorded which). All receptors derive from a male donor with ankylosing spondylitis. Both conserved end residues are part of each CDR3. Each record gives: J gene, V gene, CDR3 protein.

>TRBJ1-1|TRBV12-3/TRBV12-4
CASSLEGNTEAFF
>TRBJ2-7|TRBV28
CASSSFRTSGVGSTYEQYF
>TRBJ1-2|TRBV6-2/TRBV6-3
CASRGRNFYGYTF
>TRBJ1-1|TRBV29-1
CSATTGTEAFF
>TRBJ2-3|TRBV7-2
CASSLGYLTDTQYF
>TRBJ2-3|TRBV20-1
CSARDMRLVFTDTQYF
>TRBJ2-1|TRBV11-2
CASSLGTYSYNEQFF
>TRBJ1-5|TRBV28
CASTVGGLNQPQHF
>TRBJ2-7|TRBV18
CASSPARGQGEQYF
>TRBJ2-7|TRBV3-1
CASSHGTGGDEQYF
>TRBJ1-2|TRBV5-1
CASSLTTGRGYTF
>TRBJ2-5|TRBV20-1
CSARPGGSYQETQYF
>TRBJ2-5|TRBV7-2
CAAGSRNPQETQYF
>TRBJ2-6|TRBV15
CATSLGGSGANVLTF
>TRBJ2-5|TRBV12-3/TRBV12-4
CASTQYPETQYF
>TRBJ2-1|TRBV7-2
CASSLTWLGGEFF
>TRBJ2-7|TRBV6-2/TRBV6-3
CASTGGLGASYEQYF
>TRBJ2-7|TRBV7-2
CASSLVGGVPSYEQYF
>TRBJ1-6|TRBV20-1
CSALNTINSPLHF
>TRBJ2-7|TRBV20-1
CSASVFSGPYEQYF
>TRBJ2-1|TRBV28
CASWLSGRAANEQFF
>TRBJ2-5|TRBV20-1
CSAREREGLAGRAQYF
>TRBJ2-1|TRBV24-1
CATSGVKEQFF
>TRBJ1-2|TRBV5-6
CASSLGVLSGYTF
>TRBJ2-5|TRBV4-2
CASSPLFGQTQETQYF
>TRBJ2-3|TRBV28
CASSSYYPTSGGPTDTQYF
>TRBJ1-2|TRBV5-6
CASSRLDRGRDYGYTF
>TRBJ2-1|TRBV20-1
CSRAGSYNEQFF
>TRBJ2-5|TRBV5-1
CASSLFGTRETQYF